This TCR beta chain was identified in a study of control samples from healthy donors and cancer patients. Data came from immunoSEQ multiplex PCR; TCRdb stores just in-frame clones and leaves some out. The table records 230,000 or so clones, just under 95% of them present only once. Germline CDR1 MNHEY, CDR2 SVGEGT. Trimming removed 3 bases at V and 7 bases at J, with 7 bases between. The CDR3 runs to 13 residues. Material: blood. The rearrangement joins TRBV6-2 or TRBV6-3 to TRBJ1-6; the D gene is possibly TRBD1 (6 bases). The receptor was isolated from a man aged 50-59 years in good health. Written as DNA, the CDR3 is TGTGCCAGCAGTTATGGACAGAATTCACCCCTCCACTTT. Amino acid sequence: CASSYGQNSPLHF.